This TCR beta chain is from a study of shared T cell receptors in the human thymus. In regard to this clone: The same CDR3 can be traced to other DNA sequences in this sample.

Trimming took off 5 bases at V and 1 base at J, with 8 bases between the two ends. This CDR3 spans 13 amino acids. Germline loops: CDR1 MNHEY, CDR2 SVGAGI. The assay was immunoSEQ multiplex PCR, and TCRdb's table has in-frame clones only and misses some. The sample lists approximately 760,000 clones; over 75% were seen once. This sample also belongs to another study, concerning human thymus T cells. This second study says: Each of the donors was a healthy Finnish infant who was undergoing open corrective cardiac surgery for congenital heart defects. Thymus pieces cut out during corrective heart surgery were the tissue that was used. Apparent skewing of V and J gene usage characterized both thymic and blood repertoires. Related research described thymic repertoires that were highly overlapping among unrelated individuals.

Material: thymocytes. This chain links TRBV6-5 with TRBJ1-1; D gene unclear. This clonotype originated in a girl under two years old with a congenital heart defect. In nucleotides, the CDR3 is TGTGCCAGCAGTCGCCGCGGGAACACTGAAGCTTTCTTT. This sequence encodes CASSRRGNTEAFF.